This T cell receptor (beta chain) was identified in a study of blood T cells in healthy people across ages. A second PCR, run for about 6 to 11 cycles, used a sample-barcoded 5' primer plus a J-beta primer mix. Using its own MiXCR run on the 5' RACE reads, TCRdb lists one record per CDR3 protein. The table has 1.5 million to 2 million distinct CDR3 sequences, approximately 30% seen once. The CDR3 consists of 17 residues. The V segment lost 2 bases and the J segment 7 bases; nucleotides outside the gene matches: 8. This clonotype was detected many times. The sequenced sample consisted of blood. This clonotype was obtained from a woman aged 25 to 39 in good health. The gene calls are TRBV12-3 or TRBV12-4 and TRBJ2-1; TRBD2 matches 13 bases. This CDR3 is CASSLRTSGRARNEQFF. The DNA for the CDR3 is TGTGCCAGCAGTTTACGAACTAGCGGGAGGGCGCGGAATGAGCAGTTCTTC.